The 26 T cell receptor beta chains in this list originate from one sample, sequenced in a study of metastatic and nonmetastatic thyroid tumors. TCRdb recomputed clones from the PCR reads via MiXCR. Among roughly 98,000 clones listed, just under 15% were seen once. Every patient underwent thyroid surgery untreated. Material: blood. All receptors come from a female donor with papillary thyroid cancer or a benign thyroid nodule (not recorded which). Some clones in this sample may be carry-over from other donors' samples.

This clone was counted a few times. Compared with germline, one end of the junction differs, possibly owing to a read error. This chain uses TRBV6-1 with TRBJ1-2, with TRBD1 matching 7 bases. CDR3 size: 16 residues. Germline V lookup: CDR1 MNHNS, CDR2 SASEGT. The CDR3: CASSDQQVQGNCGYTF. CDR3 nucleotide sequence: TGTGCCAGCAGCGACCAACAAGTACAGGGGAACTGTGGCTACACCTTC.

With regard to this clone: Because it lacks the conserved phenylalanine or tryptophan at the end, this CDR3 is likely a read error. J is TRBJ1-1 and V is TRBV20-1; D gene uncertain. Trimming took 8 bases from V and 10 from J, leaving 17 bases between them. Germline CDR1 reads DFQATT; CDR2 reads SNEGSKA (reference sequence). The CDR3 sequence is 11 residues long. CDR3 sequence: CSPPRRGGAFS. The CDR3 nucleotides read TGCAGTCCCCCCCGACGTGGCGGAGCTTTCTCT.

The CDR3, as DNA: TGTGCCAGCAGTGCACAAGCGGGAGGGCCCTCCTACGAGCAGTACTTC. Amino acid sequence: CASSAQAGGPSYEQYF. This sequence joins TRBV11-2 and TRBJ2-7; 10 bases align to TRBD2. The CDR3 is made up of 16 amino acids. The ends lost 6 bases at V and 0 bases at J; junction bases unmatched: 8. Germline-derived CDR1 and CDR2 are SGHAT and FQNNGV.

The chain combines TRBV25-1 with TRBJ1-4; maybe TRBD1 (5 bases). With 7 bases removed from V and 5 bases from J, the gap between germline ends came to 14 bases. Per the germline V gene, CDR1 is MGHDK and CDR2 is SYGVNS. CDR3 length: 14 residues. The CDR3 nucleotides read TGTGCCAGCACCGAACGGGGGAACAATGAAAAACTGTTTTTT. It codes for CASTERGNNEKLFF.

In this sample, this clone turned up a few times. The V gene is TRBV5-1, the J gene TRBJ2-3; either TRBD1 or TRBD2 may fit D (6 bases each). This CDR3 is 14 amino acids long. The germline CDR1 and CDR2 sequences are SGHRS and YFSETQ. Between the trimmed V and J ends, which lost 9 bases and 6 bases, there was a span of 20 bases. Here the CDR3 reads CATRGTSNVDTQYF. In DNA form, the CDR3 reads TGCGCCACAAGGGGGACTTCCAATGTGGATACGCAGTATTTT.

This clone was counted at least ten times. This CDR3 is CASSLAGTDTQYF. CDR3 nucleotides: TGCGCCAGCAGCCTAGCGGGGACAGATACGCAGTATTTT. This chain connects TRBV10-1 to TRBJ2-3; 9 positions agree with TRBD2. Per germline, CDR1 WNHNN and CDR2 SYGVQD (reference sequence). CDR3 length: 13 amino acids. Trimming removed 6 bases from V and 3 bases from J; junction bases left unmatched: 1.

In regard to this clone: This sequence may be a read error, since a much larger clone differs from it by one base. CDR3 residues: CASSLLAEVNEQFF. Written as DNA, the CDR3 is TGTGCCAGCAGCTTACTGGCAGAGGTCAATGAGCAGTTCTTC. The gene calls are TRBV7-9 and TRBJ2-1; D is uncertain. V was pared by 2 bases and J by 6 bases, with 11 bases between. From germline, CDR1 is SEHNR and CDR2 FQNEAQ (reference sequence). This CDR3 comprises 14 residues.

This clone was recorded at least ten times. The V and J genes are TRBV5-8 and TRBJ1-3; TRBD1 matches at 7 bases. V lost 2 bases and J lost 2; bases outside the gene matches: 7. This CDR3 has 16 amino acids. Germline CDR1 SGHTS, CDR2 YDEGEE. The CDR3 sequence: CASSLALQGTGNTIYF. CDR3 DNA sequence: TGTGCCAGCAGCTTAGCTTTACAGGGGACTGGAAACACCATATATTTT.

This clone was found many times. The chain recombines TRBV3-1 with TRBJ2-3; D ambiguous. Per germline, CDR1 LGHDT and CDR2 YNNKEL (reference sequence). This CDR3 region has 13 residues. The V end lost 5 bases, the J end lost 1 base, and 7 bases lay between the germline ends. The CDR3 sequence is CASSTARTDTQYF. The CDR3 coding sequence is TGTGCCAGCAGCACCGCCCGCACAGATACGCAGTATTTT.

The rearrangement links TRBV6-1 to TRBJ2-5; D tentatively fits TRBD1 or TRBD2 (6 bases each). Germline V CDR1 and CDR2: MNHNS, SASEGT. V lost 8 bases and J lost 0, with 22 bases in between. CDR3 length equals 17 residues. This CDR3 reads CASLAGLGGRDQETQYF. In DNA form, the CDR3 reads TGTGCCAGCTTGGCGGGGCTCGGGGGCCGTGACCAAGAGACCCAGTACTTC.

This clone was detected many times. DNA of the CDR3: TGCGCCAGCAGCTTGGGGACAGGGGAAGGCTACACCTTC. Protein: CASSLGTGEGYTF. The chain recombines TRBV5-1 with TRBJ1-2; 9 nucleotides line up with TRBD1. The CDR3 runs to 13 residues. Trimming at V came to 0 bases and at J to 8 bases, leaving 2 bases not matched to a gene. Germline V gene data show CDR1 as SGHRS and CDR2 as YFSETQ.

This clone was observed many times. Within the sample, other DNA sequences also encode this same CDR3. V is TRBV12-3 or TRBV12-4 and J is TRBJ2-7; D gene uncertain. There are 11 residues in the CDR3. V was trimmed by 1 base and J by 6 bases, leaving 4 bases between them. In DNA, the CDR3 is TGTGCCAGCAGTTTAGGCGGCGAGCAGTACTTC. Translated, it gives CASSLGGEQYF.

A few counts support this clone. A much larger clone differs by one base, so this may be a read error. The CDR3 sequence is CASSVGVSGVETQYF. DNA of the CDR3: TGTGCCAGCAGCGTAGGTGTATCGGGGGTTGAGACCCAGTACTTC. The V and J genes are TRBV9 and TRBJ2-5, with D perhaps matching TRBD2 (6 bases). Germline loops: CDR1 SGDLS, CDR2 YYNGEE. The V and J ends lost 0 bases and 5 bases respectively, with 14 bases between them. This CDR3 has 15 residues.

This clone was counted many times. The chain has TRBV11-1 and TRBJ2-3; 11 bases fit TRBD2. J was trimmed by 4 bases and V by 4 bases; bases with no gene match: 4. The germline CDR1 and CDR2 sequences are SGHAT and FQDESV (reference sequence). This CDR3 comprises 15 residues. The CDR3 DNA reads TGTGCCAGCAGCTCCTCTAGCGGGGGGCCAGATACGCAGTATTTT. It codes for CASSSSSGGPDTQYF.

This clone was found a few times. V usage is TRBV6-2 or TRBV6-3 and J usage is TRBJ1-5; D ambiguous. Germline V gene data show CDR1 as MNHEY and CDR2 as SVGEGT. CDR3 length: 15 residues. V was clipped by 8 bases and J by 6 bases, with 20 bases between them. The CDR3 spells CASQTGQVHPQPQHF. The DNA of the CDR3 is TGTGCCAGCCAAACGGGCCAGGTGCATCCTCAGCCCCAGCATTTT.

In its sample, this clone was seen many times. V and J are TRBV20-1 and TRBJ1-1; maybe TRBD1 (6 bases). CDR1 is DFQATT, CDR2 SNEGSKA, per germline (reference sequence). V lost 7 bases to trimming and J lost 1 base, with 10 bases between them. The length of the CDR3 is 12 residues. The CDR3 loop is CSGGGPNTEAFF. CDR3 DNA sequence: TGCAGTGGAGGGGGGCCGAACACTGAAGCTTTCTTT.

This clone was counted at least ten times. The chain links TRBV7-2 to TRBJ2-4; D not certain. CDR3 length equals 14 residues. The germline V and J ends were trimmed by 5 bases and 0 bases, with 8 bases remaining between them. Germline lookup yields CDR1 SGHTA and CDR2 FQGNSA. The CDR3 loop reads CASSPRLAKNIQYF. The CDR3 region has the DNA TGTGCCAGCAGCCCCCGACTAGCCAAAAACATTCAGTACTTC.

The table lists this clone with many counts. DNA of the CDR3: TGTGCCAGCAGATCCTTCGATAGGGAGAACACTGAAGCTTTCTTT. It encodes CASRSFDRENTEAFF. The rearrangement uses TRBV27 and TRBJ1-1, with no clear D. With 6 bases removed from V and 1 base from J, the gap between germline ends came to 15 bases. Germline V gives CDR1 MNHEY, CDR2 SMNVEV (reference sequence). The CDR3 is 15 residues long.

This clone was picked up many times. This chain connects TRBV3-1 to TRBJ1-2; the match to TRBD1 covers 9 bases. The germline V gene has CDR1 LGHDT and CDR2 YNNKEL (reference sequence). J lost 8 bases, V lost 4 bases, and 8 bases had no gene match. The CDR3 has 14 amino acids. The CDR3 is CASSPPQGAMGYTF. CDR3 sequence (DNA): TGTGCCAGCAGCCCCCCACAGGGGGCGATGGGCTACACCTTC.

This clone was observed at least ten times. The V gene is TRBV15, the J gene TRBJ2-5; a weak D match, TRBD1 (5 bases). The CDR3 covers 14 residues. Looked up from germline, CDR1 is LNHNV and CDR2 is YYDKDF (reference sequence). Between the trimmed V and J ends, which lost 4 bases and 1 base, there was a span of 10 bases. The CDR3 reads CATSKGVLQETQYF. The DNA of the CDR3 is TGTGCCACCAGCAAAGGGGTACTCCAAGAGACCCAGTACTTC.

This clone was observed at least ten times. This sequence joins TRBV18 and TRBJ1-4; 8 positions agree with TRBD1. Per the germline V gene, CDR1 is KGHSH and CDR2 is LQKENI. The CDR3 sequence is 15 residues long. After removal of 2 bases from V and 7 bases from J, the junction contained 6 bases not matched to a gene. Here the CDR3 DNA reads TGTGCCAGCTCACCAGGACAGGGCGGAAGTGAAAAACTGTTTTTT. It yields the protein CASSPGQGGSEKLFF.

This clone has a count of ten or more. This may stem from a read error, because a much larger clone lies one nucleotide away. This chain uses TRBV6-1 with TRBJ1-3; the D gene is possibly TRBD1 (5 bases). CDR1 and CDR2 (germline): MNHNS, SASEGT. The CDR3 sequence is 13 residues long. CDR3 in amino acids: CAGSSWGGNTIYF. The CDR3 DNA is TGTGCCGGCAGTTCCTGGGGGGGAAACACCATATATTTT.

This clone was detected many times. The chain links TRBV2 to TRBJ2-7; the D is unclear. Germline CDR1 is SNHLY and CDR2 is FYNNEI. The CDR3 is 11 amino acids. Trimming cost V 8 bases and J 1 base, with 6 bases left between them. DNA for the CDR3: TGTGCCAGCGGTCCTTCCTACGAGCAGTACTTC. This sequence encodes CASGPSYEQYF. The complete variable domain, with remaining parts taken from reference TRBV2 and TRBJ2-7, reads EPEVTQTPSHQVTQMGQEVILRCVPISNHLYFYWYRQILGQKVEFLVSFYNNEISEKSEIFDDQFSVERPDGSNFTLKIRSTKLEDSAMYFCASGPSYEQYFGPGTRLTVT.

There are a few counts of this clone. This rearrangement joins TRBV5-1 to TRBJ1-1; TRBD1 is a possible D gene (5 bases). The CDR3 extends over 13 amino acids. Trimming took 2 bases from V and 8 from J, leaving 13 bases between them. Germline CDR1 is SGHRS and CDR2 is YFSETQ. CDR3 region: CASSLGRGLEAFF. The CDR3 nucleotides are TGCGCCAGCAGCTTAGGAAGGGGCTTGGAAGCTTTCTTT.

About this clone: A much larger clone differs from this one at a single base, so this may be a read error. The V call is TRBV2, the J call TRBJ2-3, with D perhaps matching TRBD1 (6 bases). Germline V CDR1 and CDR2: SNHLY, FYNNEI. The CDR3 loop spans 15 amino acids. The V gene lost 7 bases and the J gene lost 3 bases, with 17 bases spanning the gap. CDR3 loop: CASTRAWGRTDTQYF. CDR3 DNA sequence: TGTGCCAGCACTCGAGCGTGGGGGCGGACAGATACGCAGTATTTT.

This clone was seen ten or more times. Additional DNA sequences in this sample encode the identical CDR3. The gene calls are TRBV9 and TRBJ2-5, with 8 bases aligning to TRBD1. V trimming: 3 bases; J trimming: 2 bases; junction bases outside the gene matches: 9. This CDR3 has 16 amino acids. Germline-derived CDR1 and CDR2 are SGDLS and YYNGEE. CDR3 sequence: CASSAGTGFKQETQYF. CDR3 in DNA: TGTGCCAGCAGCGCCGGGACAGGCTTCAAACAAGAGACCCAGTACTTC.